This T cell receptor (beta chain) is drawn from a study of blood T cell repertoires in COVID-19. The repertoire was sequenced with immunoSEQ multiplex PCR; TCRdb's copy has only in-frame clones and lacks some. The table has about 160,000 clones, more than 75% seen once. CDR1 MNHEY and CDR2 SVGAGI come from the germline V gene. The CDR3 spans 16 residues. The ends lost 3 bases at V and 4 bases at J; junction bases unmatched: 11. In its sample, this clone was seen a few times. Sequenced material: peripheral blood. The chain recombines TRBV6-5 with TRBJ2-7; TRBD2 agrees at 8 bases. The receptor comes from a young man with acute or convalescent COVID-19. The DNA for the CDR3 is TGTGCCAGCAGTTATAGTCTCAGCGGGAGTGCTTACGAGCAGTACTTC. Translation gives CASSYSLSGSAYEQYF.